This T cell receptor beta chain was sequenced during a study of cytotoxic CD8 clonotypes in ibrutinib-treated CLL. Points from the study as a whole: T-cell clonality at baseline went above that of age-matched healthy donors and rose and fell with circulating CD8+ T-cell counts.

The CDR3 runs 15 residues. Between the trimmed V and J ends, which lost 1 base and 5 bases, there was a span of 14 bases. CDR1 and CDR2 from the germline V gene are SEHNR and FQNEAQ (reference sequence). The data were produced by immunoSEQ multiplex PCR, yet TCRdb's version contains in-frame clones alone and is incomplete. The sample yields approximately 130,000 clones, about 85% seen once. Concerning this clone itself: Its antigen is as yet unknown.

The clonotype originates from a human donor with chronic lymphocytic leukemia. V usage is TRBV7-9 and J usage is TRBJ1-1, with a possible D match to TRBD1 (5 bases). The material sequenced was PBMCs, taken after 24 months of ibrutinib treatment. The CDR3 is CASSLGDREGTEAFF. The CDR3 DNA reads as TGTGCCAGCAGCTTAGGGGACCGGGAGGGGACTGAAGCTTTCTTT.